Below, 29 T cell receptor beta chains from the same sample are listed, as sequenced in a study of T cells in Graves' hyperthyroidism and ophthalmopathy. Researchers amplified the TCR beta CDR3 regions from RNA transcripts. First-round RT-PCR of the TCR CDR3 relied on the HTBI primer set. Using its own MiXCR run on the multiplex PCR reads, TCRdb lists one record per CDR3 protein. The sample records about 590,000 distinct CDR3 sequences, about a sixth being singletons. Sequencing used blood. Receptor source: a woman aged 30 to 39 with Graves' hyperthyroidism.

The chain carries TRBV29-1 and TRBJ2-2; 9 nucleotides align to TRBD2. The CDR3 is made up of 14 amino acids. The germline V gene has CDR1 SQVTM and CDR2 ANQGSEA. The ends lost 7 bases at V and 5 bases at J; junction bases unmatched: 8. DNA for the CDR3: TGCAGCGGCATTGCGGGAGGGGGTACCGGGGAGCTGTTTTTT. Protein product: CSGIAGGGTGELFF.

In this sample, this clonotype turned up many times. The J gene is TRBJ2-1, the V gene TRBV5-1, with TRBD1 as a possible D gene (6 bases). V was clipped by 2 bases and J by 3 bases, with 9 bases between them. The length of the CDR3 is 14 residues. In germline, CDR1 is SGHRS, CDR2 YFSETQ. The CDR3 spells CASSFRTDYNEQFF. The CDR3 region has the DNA TGCGCCAGCAGCTTCCGGACAGACTACAATGAGCAGTTCTTC.

The CDR3 sequence: CASSQSANYNEQFF. CDR3 sequence (DNA): TGTGCCAGCAGTCAGTCGGCGAACTACAATGAGCAGTTCTTC. The chain couples TRBV9 to TRBJ2-1; D ambiguous. Trimming left V 5 bases short and J 3 bases short, with 12 bases between. The CDR3 runs 14 residues. Germline CDR1 reads SGDLS; CDR2 reads YYNGEE.

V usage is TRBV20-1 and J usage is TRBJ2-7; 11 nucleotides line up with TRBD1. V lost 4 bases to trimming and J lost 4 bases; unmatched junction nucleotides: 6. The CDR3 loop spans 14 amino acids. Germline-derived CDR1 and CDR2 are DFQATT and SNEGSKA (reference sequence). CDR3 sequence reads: CSAIRTGGAYEQYF. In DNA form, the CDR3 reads TGCAGTGCTATAAGGACAGGGGGCGCTTACGAGCAGTACTTC.

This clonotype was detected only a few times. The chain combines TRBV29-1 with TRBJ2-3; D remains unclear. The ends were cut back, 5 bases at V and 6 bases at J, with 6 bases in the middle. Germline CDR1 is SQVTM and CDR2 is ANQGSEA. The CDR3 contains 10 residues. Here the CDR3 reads CSVQKDTQYF. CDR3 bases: TGCAGCGTTCAGAAGGATACGCAGTATTTT.

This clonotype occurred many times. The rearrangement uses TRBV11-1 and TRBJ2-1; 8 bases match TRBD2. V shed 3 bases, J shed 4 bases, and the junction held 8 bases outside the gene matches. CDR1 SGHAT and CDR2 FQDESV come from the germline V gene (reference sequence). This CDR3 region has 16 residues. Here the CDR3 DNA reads TGTGCCAGCAGCTTCCCGGGGGGGGCTGGATACAATGAGCAGTTCTTC. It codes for CASSFPGGAGYNEQFF.

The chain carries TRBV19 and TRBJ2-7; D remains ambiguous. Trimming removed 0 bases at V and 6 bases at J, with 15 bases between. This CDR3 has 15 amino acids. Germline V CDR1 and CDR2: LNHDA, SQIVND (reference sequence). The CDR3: CASSIDGSGFLEQYF. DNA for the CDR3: TGTGCCAGTAGTATAGATGGCAGTGGATTCCTCGAGCAGTACTTC.

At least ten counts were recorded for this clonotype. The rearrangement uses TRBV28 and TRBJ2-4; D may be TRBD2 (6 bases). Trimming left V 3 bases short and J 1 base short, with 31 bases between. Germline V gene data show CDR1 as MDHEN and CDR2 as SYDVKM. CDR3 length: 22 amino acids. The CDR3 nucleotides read TGTGCCAGCAGTTTCCTGATTCACGTAGGGGCGGGGACGTATAGGGCCAAAAACATTCAGTACTTC. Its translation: CASSFLIHVGAGTYRAKNIQYF.

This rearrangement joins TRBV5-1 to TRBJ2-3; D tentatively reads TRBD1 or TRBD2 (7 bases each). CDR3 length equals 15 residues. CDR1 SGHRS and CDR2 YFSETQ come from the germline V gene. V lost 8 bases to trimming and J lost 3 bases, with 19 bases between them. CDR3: CASTPGGAPTDTQYF. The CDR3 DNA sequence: TGCGCCAGTACCCCAGGGGGGGCCCCAACAGATACGCAGTATTTT.

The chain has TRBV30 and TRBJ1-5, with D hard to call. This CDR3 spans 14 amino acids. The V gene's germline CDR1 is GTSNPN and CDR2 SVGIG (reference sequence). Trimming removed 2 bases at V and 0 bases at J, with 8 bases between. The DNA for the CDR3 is TGTGCCTGGAGTTCCATGCATAGCAATCAGCCCCAGCATTTT. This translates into CAWSSMHSNQPQHF.

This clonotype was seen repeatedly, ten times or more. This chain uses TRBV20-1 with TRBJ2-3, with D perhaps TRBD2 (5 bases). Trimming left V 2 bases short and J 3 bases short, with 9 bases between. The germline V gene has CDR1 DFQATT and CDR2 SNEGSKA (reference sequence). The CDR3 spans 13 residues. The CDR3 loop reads CSARYGMTDTQYF. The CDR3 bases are TGCAGTGCTAGATACGGGATGACAGATACGCAGTATTTT.

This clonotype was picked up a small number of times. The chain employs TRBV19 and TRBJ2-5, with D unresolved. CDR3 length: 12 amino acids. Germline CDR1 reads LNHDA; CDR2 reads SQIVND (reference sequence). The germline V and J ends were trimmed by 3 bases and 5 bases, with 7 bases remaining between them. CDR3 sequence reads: CASSIIGETQYF. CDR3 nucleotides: TGTGCCAGTAGTATCATTGGGGAGACCCAGTACTTC. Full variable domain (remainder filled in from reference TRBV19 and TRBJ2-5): DGGITQSPKYLFRKEGQNVTLSCEQNLNHDAMYWYRQDPGQGLRLIYYSQIVNDFQKGDIAEGYSVSREKKESFPLTVTSAQKNPTAFYLCASSIIGETQYFGPGTRLLVL.

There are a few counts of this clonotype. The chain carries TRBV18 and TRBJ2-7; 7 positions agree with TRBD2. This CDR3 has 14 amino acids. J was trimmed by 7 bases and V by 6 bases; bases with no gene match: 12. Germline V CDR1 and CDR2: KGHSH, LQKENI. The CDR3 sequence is CASSPGTGGREQYF. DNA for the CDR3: TGTGCCAGCTCCCCCGGGACGGGGGGACGGGAGCAGTACTTC.

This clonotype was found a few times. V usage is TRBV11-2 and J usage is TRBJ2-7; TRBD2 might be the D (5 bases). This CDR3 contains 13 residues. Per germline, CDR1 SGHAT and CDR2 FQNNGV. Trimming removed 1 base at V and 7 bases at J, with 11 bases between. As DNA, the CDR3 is TGTGCCAGCAGCTTAGGAGGGTTTGATGAGCAGTACTTC. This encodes CASSLGGFDEQYF.

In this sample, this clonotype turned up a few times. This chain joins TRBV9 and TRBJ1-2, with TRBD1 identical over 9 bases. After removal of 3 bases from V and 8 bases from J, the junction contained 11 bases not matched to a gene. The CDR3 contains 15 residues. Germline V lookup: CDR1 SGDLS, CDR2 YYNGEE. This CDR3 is CASSGTDRGFNGYTF. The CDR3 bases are TGTGCCAGCAGCGGAACCGACAGGGGGTTTAACGGCTACACCTTC. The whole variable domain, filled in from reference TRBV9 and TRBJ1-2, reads DSGVTQTPKHLITATGQRVTLRCSPRSGDLSVYWYQQSLDQGLQFLIQYYNGEERAKGNILERFSAQQFPDLHSELNLSSLELGDSALYFCASSGTDRGFNGYTFGSGTRLTVV.

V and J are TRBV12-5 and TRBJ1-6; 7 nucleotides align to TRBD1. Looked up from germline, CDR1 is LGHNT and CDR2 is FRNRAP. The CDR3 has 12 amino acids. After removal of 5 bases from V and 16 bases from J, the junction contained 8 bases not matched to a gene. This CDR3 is CASGPPGQPLHF. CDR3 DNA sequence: TGTGCTAGTGGTCCACCGGGACAGCCTCTCCACTTT.

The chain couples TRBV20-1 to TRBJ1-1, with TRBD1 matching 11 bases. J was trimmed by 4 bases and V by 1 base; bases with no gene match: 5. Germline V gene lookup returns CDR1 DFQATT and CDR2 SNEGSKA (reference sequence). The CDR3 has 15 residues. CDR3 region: CSARASGTGGTEAFF. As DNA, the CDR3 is TGCAGTGCTAGAGCCTCCGGGACAGGGGGCACTGAAGCTTTCTTT.

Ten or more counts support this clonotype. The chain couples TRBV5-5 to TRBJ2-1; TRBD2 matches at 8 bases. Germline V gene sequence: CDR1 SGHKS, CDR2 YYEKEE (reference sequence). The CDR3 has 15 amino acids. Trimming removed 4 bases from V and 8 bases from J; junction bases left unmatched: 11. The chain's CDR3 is CASSVVDGRAYEQFF. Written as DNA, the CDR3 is TGTGCCAGCAGCGTAGTCGACGGGAGGGCCTATGAGCAGTTCTTC.

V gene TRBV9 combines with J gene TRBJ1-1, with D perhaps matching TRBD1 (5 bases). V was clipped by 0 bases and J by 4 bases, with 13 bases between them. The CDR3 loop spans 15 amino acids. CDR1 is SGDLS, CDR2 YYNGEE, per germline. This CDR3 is CASSVAGTRSTEAFF. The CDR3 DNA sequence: TGTGCCAGCAGCGTAGCAGGGACCCGGTCCACTGAAGCTTTCTTT.

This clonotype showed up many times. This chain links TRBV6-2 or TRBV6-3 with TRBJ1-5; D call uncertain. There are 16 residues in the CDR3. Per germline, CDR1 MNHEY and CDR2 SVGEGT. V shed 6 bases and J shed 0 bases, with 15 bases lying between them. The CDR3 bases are TGTGCCAGCAGCCTCGGGCAGCCTGTTAGCAATCAGCCCCAGCATTTT. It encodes CASSLGQPVSNQPQHF.

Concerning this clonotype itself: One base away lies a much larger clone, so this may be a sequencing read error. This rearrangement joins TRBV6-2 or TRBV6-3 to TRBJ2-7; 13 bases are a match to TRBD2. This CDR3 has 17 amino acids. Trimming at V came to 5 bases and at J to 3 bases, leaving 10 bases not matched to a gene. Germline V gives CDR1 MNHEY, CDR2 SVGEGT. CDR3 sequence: CASSRTGTSGTHYEQYF. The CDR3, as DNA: TGTGCCAGCAGTCGGACCGGGACTAGCGGGACTCACTACGAGCAGTACTTC.

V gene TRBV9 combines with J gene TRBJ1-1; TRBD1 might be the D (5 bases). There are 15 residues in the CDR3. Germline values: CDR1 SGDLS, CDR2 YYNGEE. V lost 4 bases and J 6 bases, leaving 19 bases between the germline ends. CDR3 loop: CASSPRWGSVPEAFF. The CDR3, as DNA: TGTGCCAGCAGCCCCCGCTGGGGCAGCGTCCCTGAAGCTTTCTTT.

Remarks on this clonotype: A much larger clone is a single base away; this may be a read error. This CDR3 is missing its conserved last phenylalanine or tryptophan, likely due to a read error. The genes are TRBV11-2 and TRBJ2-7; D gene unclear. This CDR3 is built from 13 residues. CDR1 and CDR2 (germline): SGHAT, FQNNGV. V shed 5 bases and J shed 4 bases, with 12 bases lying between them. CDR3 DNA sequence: TGTGCCAGCAGCCCAAAGGTGGATTACGAGCAGTACCTC. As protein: CASSPKVDYEQYL.

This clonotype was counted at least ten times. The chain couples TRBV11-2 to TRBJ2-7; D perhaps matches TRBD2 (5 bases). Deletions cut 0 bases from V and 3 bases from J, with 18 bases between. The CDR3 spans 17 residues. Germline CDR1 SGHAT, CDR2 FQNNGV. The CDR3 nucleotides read TGTGCCAGCAGCTTAGACCCCACCGGAGCCCGGGGCTACGAGCAGTACTTC. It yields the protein CASSLDPTGARGYEQYF. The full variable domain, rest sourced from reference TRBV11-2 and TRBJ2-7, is EAGVAQSPRYKIIEKRQSVAFWCNPISGHATLYWYQQILGQGPKLLIQFQNNGVVDDSQLPKDRFSAERLKGVDSTLKIQPAKLEDSAVYLCASSLDPTGARGYEQYFGPGTRLTVT.

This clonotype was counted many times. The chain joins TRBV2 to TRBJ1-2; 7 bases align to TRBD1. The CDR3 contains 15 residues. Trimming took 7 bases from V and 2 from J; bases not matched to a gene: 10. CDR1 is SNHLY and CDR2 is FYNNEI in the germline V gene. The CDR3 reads CASTWDRNPNYGYTF. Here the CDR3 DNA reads TGTGCCAGCACGTGGGACAGAAACCCCAACTATGGCTACACCTTC.

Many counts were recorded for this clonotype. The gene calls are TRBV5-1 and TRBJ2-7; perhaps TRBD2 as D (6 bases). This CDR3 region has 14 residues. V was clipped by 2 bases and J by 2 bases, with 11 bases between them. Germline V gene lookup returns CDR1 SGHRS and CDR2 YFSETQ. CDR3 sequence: CASSFGSMAYEQYF. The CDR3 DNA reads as TGCGCCAGCAGCTTCGGGAGTATGGCCTACGAGCAGTACTTC.

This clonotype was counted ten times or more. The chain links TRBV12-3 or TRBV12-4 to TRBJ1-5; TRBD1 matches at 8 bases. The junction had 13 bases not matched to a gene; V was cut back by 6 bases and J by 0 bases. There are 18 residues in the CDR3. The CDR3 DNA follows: TGTGCCAGCAGCTCAACCGGGACAGGCATATATAGCAATCAGCCCCAGCATTTT. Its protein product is CASSSTGTGIYSNQPQHF.

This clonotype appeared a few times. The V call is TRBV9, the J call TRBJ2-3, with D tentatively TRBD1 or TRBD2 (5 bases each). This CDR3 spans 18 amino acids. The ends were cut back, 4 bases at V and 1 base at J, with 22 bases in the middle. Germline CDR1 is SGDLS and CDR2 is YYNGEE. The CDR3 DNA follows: TGTGCCAGCAGCCCCCGTGTCGGGACGACCGTCGGCACAGATACGCAGTATTTT. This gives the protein CASSPRVGTTVGTDTQYF.

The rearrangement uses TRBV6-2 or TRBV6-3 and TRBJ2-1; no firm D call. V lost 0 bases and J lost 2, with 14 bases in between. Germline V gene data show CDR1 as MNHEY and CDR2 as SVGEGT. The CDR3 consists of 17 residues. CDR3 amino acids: CASSYSIPPTAYNEQFF. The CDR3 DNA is TGTGCCAGCAGTTACTCTATCCCCCCCACGGCCTACAATGAGCAGTTCTTC.